This T cell receptor beta chain came from a study of naive and memory T cell subsets. Broader study findings: A few larger clonotypes appeared in naive repertoires, especially CD8, possibly memory cells re-expressing CD45RA. Expression changes during T cell differentiation may affect RNA-based TCR counts.

About this clonotype: Antigen: not known.

This CDR3 spans 15 amino acids. Trimming removed 4 bases at V and 5 bases at J, with 20 bases between. Germline CDR1 DFQATT, CDR2 SNEGSKA (reference sequence). Four subsets defined by CD45RA and CD27 were sorted after CD3, CD4, CD8 and live/dead staining. An equimolar mix of two oligonucleotides served as the beta constant-region primer for TRBC1 and TRBC2. In TCRdb, the UMI-ligation and nested PCR reads were re-called with MiXCR into one record per CDR3 protein. The table has 130,000 to 150,000 distinct CDR3 sequences, approximately 17% seen once. Sequencing was done on a sample of naive CD4+ T cells from blood. The chain recombines TRBV20-1 with TRBJ2-5, with D tentatively TRBD2 (6 bases). The clonotype originates from a human donor in good health. The CDR3 sequence: CSATFRWRGLETQYF. In DNA, the CDR3 is TGCAGTGCTACATTCCGGTGGAGGGGCTTGGAGACCCAGTACTTC.